Reported below is one TCR beta chain. The antigen is not known. The PCR made use of 60 Vbeta and 13 Jbeta primers. Data came from immunoSEQ multiplex PCR; TCRdb stores just in-frame clones and leaves some out. This table has about 62,000 clones, around 87% appearing once. The data derive from a study of cytomegalovirus exposure and HLA in healthy donors. Across the study: Among roughly 180 million T cells, an earlier analysis found 117 million unique TCR beta sequences. Overall study results and limits: Later work found most CMV-associated TCR beta chains apparently HLA-restricted. Sequencing likely generated an artifact that appeared as a cluster of highly shared sequence variants. Association of 17,000 or so TCR beta sequences with HLA alleles was found at 0.05 false discovery rate in a later analysis.

Germline loops: CDR1 MGHRA, CDR2 YSYEKL. The J segment lost 6 bases and the V segment lost 3 bases, leaving 7 bases of the junction unmatched. This CDR3 contains 15 residues. The rearrangement uses TRBV4-1 and TRBJ1-2; TRBD1 aligns across 10 bases. The sample consisted of PBMCs. The origin of this receptor is a man between 18 and 35 years old in good health and CMV-seronegative. The CDR3 nucleotides are TGCGCCAGCAGCCAGGGACAGGGGAACGTTAATGGCTACACCTTC. Translated, it gives CASSQGQGNVNGYTF.